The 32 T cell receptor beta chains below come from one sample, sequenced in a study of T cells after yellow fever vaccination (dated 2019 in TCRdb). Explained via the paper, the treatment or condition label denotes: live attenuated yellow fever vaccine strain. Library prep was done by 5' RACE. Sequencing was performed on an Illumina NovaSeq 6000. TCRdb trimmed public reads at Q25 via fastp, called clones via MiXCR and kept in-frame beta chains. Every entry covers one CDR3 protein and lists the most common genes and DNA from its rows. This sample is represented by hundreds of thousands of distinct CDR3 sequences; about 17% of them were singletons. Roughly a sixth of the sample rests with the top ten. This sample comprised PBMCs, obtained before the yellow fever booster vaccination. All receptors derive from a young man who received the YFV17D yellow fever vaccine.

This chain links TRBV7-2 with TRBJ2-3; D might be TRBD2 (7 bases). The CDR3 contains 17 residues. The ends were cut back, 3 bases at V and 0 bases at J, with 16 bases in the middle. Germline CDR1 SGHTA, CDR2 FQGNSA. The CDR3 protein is CASSFPSGGTSTDTQYF. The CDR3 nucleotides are TGTGCCAGCAGCTTTCCCTCGGGGGGCACTAGCACAGATACGCAGTATTTT.

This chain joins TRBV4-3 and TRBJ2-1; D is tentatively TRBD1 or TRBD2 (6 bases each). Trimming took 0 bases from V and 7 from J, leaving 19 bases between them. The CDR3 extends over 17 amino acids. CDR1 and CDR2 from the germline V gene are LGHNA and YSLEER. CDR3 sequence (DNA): TGCGCCAGCAGCCAAGAAGGGGGTACAGGAGGGGTAAATGAGCAGTTCTTC. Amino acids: CASSQEGGTGGVNEQFF.

The CDR3: CASSPPTFYEQYF. Here the CDR3 DNA reads TGTGCCAGCAGCCCCCCCACCTTCTACGAGCAGTACTTC. The chain is built from TRBV7-9 and TRBJ2-7, with D unresolved. The V end lost 5 bases, the J end lost 3 bases, and 11 bases lay between the germline ends. Germline V gene data show CDR1 as SEHNR and CDR2 as FQNEAQ (reference sequence). This CDR3 spans 13 amino acids.

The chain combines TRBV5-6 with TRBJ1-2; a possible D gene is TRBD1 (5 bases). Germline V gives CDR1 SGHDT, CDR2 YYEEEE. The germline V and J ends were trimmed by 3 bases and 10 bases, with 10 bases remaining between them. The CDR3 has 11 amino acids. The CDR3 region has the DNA TGTGCCAGCAGCTCAGGGTCCCTCTACACCTTC. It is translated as CASSSGSLYTF.

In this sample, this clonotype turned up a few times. The CDR3: CSARDLRGRAMNTEAFF. The CDR3 nucleotides read TGCAGTGCTAGAGATCTGAGGGGAAGGGCGATGAACACTGAAGCTTTCTTT. V usage is TRBV20-1 and J usage is TRBJ1-1, with a possible D match to TRBD1 (5 bases). Germline V lookup: CDR1 DFQATT, CDR2 SNEGSKA (reference sequence). This CDR3 is 17 amino acids long. V was cut by 0 bases and J by 0 bases, with 17 bases left in between.

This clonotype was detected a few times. CDR3 protein: CSVEGGSGELFF. CDR3 in DNA: TGCAGCGTTGAAGGCGGGTCCGGGGAGCTGTTTTTT. The chain links TRBV29-1 to TRBJ2-2; perhaps TRBD2 as D (5 bases). The CDR3 length is 12 residues. Germline V gene sequence: CDR1 SQVTM, CDR2 ANQGSEA. V lost 1 base, J lost 6 bases, and 6 bases lay in between.

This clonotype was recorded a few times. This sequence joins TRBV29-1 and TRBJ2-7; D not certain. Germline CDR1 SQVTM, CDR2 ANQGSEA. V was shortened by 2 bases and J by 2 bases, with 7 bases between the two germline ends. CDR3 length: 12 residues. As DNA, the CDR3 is TGCAGCGTTGAAAGGACGCCCTACGAGCAGTACTTC. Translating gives CSVERTPYEQYF.

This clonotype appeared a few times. The CDR3 DNA reads as TGTGCCAGCCTTCGCGACGGGTATAGCAATCAGCCCCAGCATTTT. This sequence encodes CASLRDGYSNQPQHF. The genes are TRBV6-2 or TRBV6-3 and TRBJ1-5; D gene ambiguous. Trimming pared 8 bases from V and 0 bases from J, leaving 14 bases between. The CDR3 sequence is 15 residues long. CDR1 and CDR2 (germline): MNHEY, SVGEGT.

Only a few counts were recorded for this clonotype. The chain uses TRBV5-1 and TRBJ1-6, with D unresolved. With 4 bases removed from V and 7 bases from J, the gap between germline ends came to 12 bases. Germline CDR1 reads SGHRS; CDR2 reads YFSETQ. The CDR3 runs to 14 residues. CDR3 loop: CASSPWSGNSPLHF. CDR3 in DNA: TGCGCCAGCAGCCCCTGGTCGGGGAATTCACCCCTCCACTTT. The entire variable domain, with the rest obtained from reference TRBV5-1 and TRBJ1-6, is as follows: KAGVTQTPRYLIKTRGQQVTLSCSPISGHRSVSWYQQTPGQGLQFLFEYFSETQRNKGNFPGRFSGRQFSNSRSEMNVSTLELGDSALYLCASSPWSGNSPLHFGNGTRLTVT.

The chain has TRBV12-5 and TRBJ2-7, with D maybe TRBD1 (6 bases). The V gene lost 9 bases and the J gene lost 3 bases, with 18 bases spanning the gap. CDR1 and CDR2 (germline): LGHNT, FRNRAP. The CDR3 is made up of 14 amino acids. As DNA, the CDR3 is TGTGCTAGCAAACAGGGAGTTGGGTACTACGAGCAGTACTTC. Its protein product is CASKQGVGYYEQYF.

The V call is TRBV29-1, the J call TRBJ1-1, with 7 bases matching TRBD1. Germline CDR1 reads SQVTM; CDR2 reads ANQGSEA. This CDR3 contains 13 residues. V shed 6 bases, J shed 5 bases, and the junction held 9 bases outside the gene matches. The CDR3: CSVIPPGGTEAFF. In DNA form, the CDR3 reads TGCAGCGTCATACCCCCAGGGGGTACTGAAGCTTTCTTT.

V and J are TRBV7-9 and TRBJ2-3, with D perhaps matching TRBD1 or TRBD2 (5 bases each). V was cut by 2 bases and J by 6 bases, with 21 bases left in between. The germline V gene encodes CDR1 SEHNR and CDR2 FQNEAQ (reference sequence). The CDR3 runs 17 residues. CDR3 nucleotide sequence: TGTGCCAGCAGCTTATCGACTTTGGGACGATTAGGGGATACGCAGTATTTT. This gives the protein CASSLSTLGRLGDTQYF. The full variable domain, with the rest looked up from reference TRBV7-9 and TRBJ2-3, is DTGVSQNPRHKITKRGQNVTFRCDPISEHNRLYWYRQTLGQGPEFLTYFQNEAQLEKSRLLSDRFSAERPKGSFSTLEIQRTEQGDSAMYLCASSLSTLGRLGDTQYFGPGTRLTVL.

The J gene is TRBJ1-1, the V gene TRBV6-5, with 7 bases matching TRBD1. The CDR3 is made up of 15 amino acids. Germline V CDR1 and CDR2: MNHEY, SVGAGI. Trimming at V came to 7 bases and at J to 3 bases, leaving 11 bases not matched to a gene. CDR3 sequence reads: CASTEGALGDTEAFF. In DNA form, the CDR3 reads TGTGCCAGCACCGAGGGGGCCCTCGGGGACACTGAAGCTTTCTTT.

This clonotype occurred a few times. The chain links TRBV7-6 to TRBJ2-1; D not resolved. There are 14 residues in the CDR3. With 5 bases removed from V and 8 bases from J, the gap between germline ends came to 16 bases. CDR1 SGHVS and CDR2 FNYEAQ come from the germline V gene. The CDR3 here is CASSVSGNSYEQFF. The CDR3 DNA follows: TGTGCCAGCAGCGTGAGTGGGAATTCGTATGAGCAGTTCTTC. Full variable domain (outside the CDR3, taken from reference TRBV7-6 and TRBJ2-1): GAGVSQSPRYKVTKRGQDVALRCDPISGHVSLYWYRQALGQGPEFLTYFNYEAQQDKSGLPNDRFSAERPEGSISTLTIQRTEQRDSAMYRCASSVSGNSYEQFFGPGTRLTVL.

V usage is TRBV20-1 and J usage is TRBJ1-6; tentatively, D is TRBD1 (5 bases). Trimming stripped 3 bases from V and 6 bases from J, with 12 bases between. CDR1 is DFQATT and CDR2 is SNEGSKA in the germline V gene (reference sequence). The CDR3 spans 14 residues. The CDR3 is CSASAGPTNSPLHF. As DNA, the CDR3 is TGCAGTGCTAGCGCGGGACCGACTAATTCACCCCTCCACTTT.

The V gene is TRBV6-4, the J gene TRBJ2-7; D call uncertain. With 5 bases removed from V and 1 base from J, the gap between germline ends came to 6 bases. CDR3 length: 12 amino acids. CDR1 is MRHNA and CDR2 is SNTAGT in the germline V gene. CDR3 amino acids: CASSPPSYEQYV. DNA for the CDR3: TGTGCCAGCAGTCCCCCATCCTACGAGCAGTACGTC.

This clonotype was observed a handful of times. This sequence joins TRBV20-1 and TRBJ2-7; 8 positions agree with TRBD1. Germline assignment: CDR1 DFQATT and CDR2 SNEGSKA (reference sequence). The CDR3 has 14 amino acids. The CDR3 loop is CSVRGQESSYEQYV. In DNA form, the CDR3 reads TGCAGCGTACGGGGACAGGAAAGCTCCTACGAGCAGTACGTC.

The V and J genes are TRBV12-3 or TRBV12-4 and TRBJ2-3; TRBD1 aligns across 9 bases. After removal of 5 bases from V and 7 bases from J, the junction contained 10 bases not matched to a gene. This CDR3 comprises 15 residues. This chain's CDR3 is CASSHPGQGRHTQYF. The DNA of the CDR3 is TGTGCCAGCAGTCACCCGGGACAGGGACGACATACGCAGTATTTT.

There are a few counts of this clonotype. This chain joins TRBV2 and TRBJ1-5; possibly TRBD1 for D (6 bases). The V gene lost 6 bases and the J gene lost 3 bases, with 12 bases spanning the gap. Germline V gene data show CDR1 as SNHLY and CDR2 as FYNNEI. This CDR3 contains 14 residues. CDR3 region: CASSIQGLNQPQHF. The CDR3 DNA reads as TGTGCCAGCAGCATCCAGGGGCTCAATCAGCCCCAGCATTTT.

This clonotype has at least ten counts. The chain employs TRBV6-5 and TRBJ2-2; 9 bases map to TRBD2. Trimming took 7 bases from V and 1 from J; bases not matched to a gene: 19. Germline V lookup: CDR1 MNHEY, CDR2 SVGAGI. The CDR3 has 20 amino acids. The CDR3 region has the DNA TGTGCCAGCACCGAGGGTTGGCGGGGGGGCCTTCTCAAGAACACCGGGGAGCTGTTTTTT. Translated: CASTEGWRGGLLKNTGELFF.

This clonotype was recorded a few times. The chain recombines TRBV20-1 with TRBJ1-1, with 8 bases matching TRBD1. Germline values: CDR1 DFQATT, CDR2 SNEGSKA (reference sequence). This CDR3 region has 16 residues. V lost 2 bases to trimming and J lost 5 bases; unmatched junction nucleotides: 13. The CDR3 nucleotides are TGCAGTGCTAGACCACCGGTGAGGGACAGGCCGACTGAAGCTTTCTTT. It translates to CSARPPVRDRPTEAFF.

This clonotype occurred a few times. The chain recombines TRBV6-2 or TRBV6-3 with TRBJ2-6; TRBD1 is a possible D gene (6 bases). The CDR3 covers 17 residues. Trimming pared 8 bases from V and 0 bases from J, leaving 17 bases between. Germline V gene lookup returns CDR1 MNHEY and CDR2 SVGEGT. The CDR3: CASYEQGALSGANVLTF. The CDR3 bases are TGTGCCAGCTATGAACAGGGTGCCCTCTCTGGGGCCAACGTCCTGACTTTC.

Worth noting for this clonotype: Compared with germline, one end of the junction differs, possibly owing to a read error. CDR3 sequence reads: CLVRSTNEKLFF. The CDR3, as DNA: TGCCTGGTACGATCAACTAATGAAAAACTGTTTTTT. The chain joins TRBV28 to TRBJ1-4; D is unresolved. Germline CDR1 reads MDHEN; CDR2 reads SYDVKM. The CDR3 runs to 12 residues.

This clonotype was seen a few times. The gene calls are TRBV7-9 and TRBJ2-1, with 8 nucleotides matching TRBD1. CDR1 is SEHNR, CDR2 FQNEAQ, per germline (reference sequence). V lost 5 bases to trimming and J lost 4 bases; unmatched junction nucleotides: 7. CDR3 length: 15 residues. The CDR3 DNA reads TGTGCCAGCAGCCCCGACAGGGGTTTTTACAATGAGCAGTTCTTC. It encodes CASSPDRGFYNEQFF.

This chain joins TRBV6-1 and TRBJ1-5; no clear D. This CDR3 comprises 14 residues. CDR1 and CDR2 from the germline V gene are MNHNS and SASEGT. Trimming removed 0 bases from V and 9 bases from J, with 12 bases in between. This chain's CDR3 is CASSEALQYRPQHF. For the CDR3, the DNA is TGTGCCAGCAGTGAAGCGCTACAGTACAGGCCCCAGCATTTT.

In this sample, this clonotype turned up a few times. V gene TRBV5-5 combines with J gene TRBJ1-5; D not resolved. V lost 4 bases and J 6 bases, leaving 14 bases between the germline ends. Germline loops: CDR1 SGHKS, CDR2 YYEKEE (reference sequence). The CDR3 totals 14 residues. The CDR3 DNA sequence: TGTGCCAGCAGCCGGAACGGGGTCAGTCAGCCCCAGCATTTT. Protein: CASSRNGVSQPQHF. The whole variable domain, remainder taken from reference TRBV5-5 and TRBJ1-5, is DAGVTQSPTHLIKTRGQQVTLRCSPISGHKSVSWYQQVLGQGPQFIFQYYEKEERGRGNFPDRFSARQFPNYSSELNVNALLLGDSALYLCASSRNGVSQPQHFGDGTRLSIL.

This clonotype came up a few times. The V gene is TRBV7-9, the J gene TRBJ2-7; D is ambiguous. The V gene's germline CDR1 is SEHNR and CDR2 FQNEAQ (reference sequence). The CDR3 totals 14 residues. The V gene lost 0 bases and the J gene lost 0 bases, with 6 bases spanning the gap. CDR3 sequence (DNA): TGTGCCAGCAGCTTAGCAGAGAGCTCCTACGAGCAGTACGTC. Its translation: CASSLAESSYEQYV.

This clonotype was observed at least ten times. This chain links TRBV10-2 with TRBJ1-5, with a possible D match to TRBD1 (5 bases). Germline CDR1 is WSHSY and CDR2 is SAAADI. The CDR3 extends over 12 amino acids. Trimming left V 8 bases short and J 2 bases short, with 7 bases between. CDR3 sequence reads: CASGGGNQPQHF. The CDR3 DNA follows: TGCGCCAGCGGGGGTGGCAATCAGCCCCAGCATTTT.

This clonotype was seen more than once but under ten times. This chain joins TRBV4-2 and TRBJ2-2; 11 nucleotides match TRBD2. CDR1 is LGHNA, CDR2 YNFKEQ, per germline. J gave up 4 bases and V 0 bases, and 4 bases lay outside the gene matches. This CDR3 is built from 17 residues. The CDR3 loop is CASSQERGLAVTGELFF. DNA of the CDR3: TGTGCCAGCAGCCAAGAAAGGGGACTAGCGGTCACCGGGGAGCTGTTTTTT.

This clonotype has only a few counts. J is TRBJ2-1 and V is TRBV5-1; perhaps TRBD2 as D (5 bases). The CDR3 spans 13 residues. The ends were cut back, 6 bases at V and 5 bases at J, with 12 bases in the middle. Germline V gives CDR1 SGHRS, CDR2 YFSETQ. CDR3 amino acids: CASTLRGNNEQFF. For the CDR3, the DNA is TGCGCCAGCACTCTGCGAGGGAACAATGAGCAGTTCTTC. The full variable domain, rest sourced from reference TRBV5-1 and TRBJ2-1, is KAGVTQTPRYLIKTRGQQVTLSCSPISGHRSVSWYQQTPGQGLQFLFEYFSETQRNKGNFPGRFSGRQFSNSRSEMNVSTLELGDSALYLCASTLRGNNEQFFGPGTRLTVL.

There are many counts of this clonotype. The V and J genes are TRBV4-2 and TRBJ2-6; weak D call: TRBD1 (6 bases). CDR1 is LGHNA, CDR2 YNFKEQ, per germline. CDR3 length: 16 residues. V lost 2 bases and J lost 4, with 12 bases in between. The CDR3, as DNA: TGTGCCAGCAGCCAACACACAGGGACCGGGGCCAACGTCCTGACTTTC. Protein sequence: CASSQHTGTGANVLTF.

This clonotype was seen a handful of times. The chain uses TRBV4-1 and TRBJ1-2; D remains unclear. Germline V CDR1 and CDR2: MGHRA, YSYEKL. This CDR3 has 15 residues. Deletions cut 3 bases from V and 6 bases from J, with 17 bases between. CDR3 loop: CASSQSLGSSNGYTF. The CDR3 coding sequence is TGCGCCAGCAGCCAGTCCTTAGGTTCGTCGAATGGCTACACCTTC.